The rows below give T cell receptor beta chains drawn from one sample of a study of blood T cell repertoires in COVID-19. Generated by immunoSEQ multiplex PCR, the TCRdb table keeps only in-frame clones and is missing some. Among about 55,000 clones listed, 86% were seen once. Sequencing was done on a sample of peripheral blood. These TCRs come from a woman aged 80 or older with acute or convalescent COVID-19. Both conserved end residues are part of each CDR3. A D gene is named only where the DNA matches it firmly. For some rows the clone size is stated as once, few or many, or as a class when expanded; others skip it.

>.|TRBJ1-1|.|TRBV5-1
TGCGCCAGCAGCTTGGGAGGGGGTCGCACTGAAGCTTTCTTT
CASSLGGGRTEAFF
>TRBD1|TRBJ2-5|.|TRBV5-1
TGCGCCAGCAGCTACCGGGACAGGGTTTCCGAGACCCAGTACTTC
CASSYRDRVSETQYF
>TRBD1|TRBJ1-5|few|TRBV3-1/TRBV3-2
TGTGCCAGCAGCCAACAATCCGGGACAGGGCATCAGCCCCAGCATTTT
CASSQQSGTGHQPQHF
>TRBD1|TRBJ2-3|.|TRBV19
TGTGCCACCTCCCTGACAGGGGATGGCACAGATACGCAGTATTTT
CATSLTGDGTDTQYF
>.|TRBJ1-2|.|TRBV2
TGTGCCAGCAGTGAACGGCAGGAGGGTGGCTACACCTTC
CASSERQEGGYTF
>.|TRBJ2-1|.|TRBV5-1
TGCGCCAGCAGCTTGAGCTTAAACAATGAGCAGTTCTTC
CASSLSLNNEQFF
>.|TRBJ1-4|.|TRBV30
TGTGCCTGGACGAATGGCGAAAAACTGTTTTTT
CAWTNGEKLFF
>TRBD1|TRBJ1-4|.|TRBV25-1
TGTGCCAGCAGTGATCCAGGGGGACTGGGGTCGGAAAAACTGTTTTTT
CASSDPGGLGSEKLFF
>TRBD2|TRBJ2-7|.|TRBV2
TGTGCCAGGGGACTAATGGGGTCCTACGAGCAGTACTTC
CARGLMGSYEQYF
>.|TRBJ1-4|once|TRBV5-1
TGCGCCAGCAGATCACAGGGCGGAGCAACTAATGAAAAACTGTTTTTT
CASRSQGGATNEKLFF
>TRBD1|TRBJ1-1|.|TRBV6-6
TGTGCCACTAGACAGGGGATGAACACTGAAGCTTTCTTT
CATRQGMNTEAFF
>.|TRBJ2-7|.|TRBV7-9
TGTGCCAGCAGCCCAAACTCGTGGGCAGGGGTCGTCTACGAGCAGTACTTC
CASSPNSWAGVVYEQYF
>.|TRBJ2-1|.|TRBV20-1
TGCAGTGGACGGGAGTTTGAGCAGTTCTTC
CSGREFEQFF
>TRBD1|TRBJ2-5|.|TRBV5-4
TGTGCCAGCAGCTCCTCGGTCAGGGGGCAAGAGACCCAGTACTTC
CASSSSVRGQETQYF
>.|TRBJ1-4|.|TRBV30
TGTGCCTGGAGCTTGCAGTCTGAAAAACTGTTTTTT
CAWSLQSEKLFF
>TRBD2|TRBJ2-7|many|TRBV28
TGTGCCAGCAGTTTAGAGGCGGGTACTAGCGGGGGGATTCACTCCTACGAGCAGTACTTC
CASSLEAGTSGGIHSYEQYF
>TRBD2|TRBJ2-5|.|TRBV7-3
TGTGCCAGCAGCTACAAAGCGGGGGGTATTGGAGAGACCCAGTACTTC
CASSYKAGGIGETQYF
>.|TRBJ1-2|.|TRBV28
TGTGCCAGCAGTTTAGGACCGGTTGGGGAGGGCGGCTATGGCTACACCTTC
CASSLGPVGEGGYGYTF
>.|TRBJ1-1|.|TRBV18
TGTGCCAGCTCAAACGAGGACAGTATGAACACTGAAGCTTTCTTT
CASSNEDSMNTEAFF
>.|TRBJ1-6|.|TRBV27
TGTGCCAGCAGTTTATGGGCAGGCGGGGTTGGTTCACCCCTCCACTTT
CASSLWAGGVGSPLHF
>TRBD2|TRBJ2-3|.|TRBV2
TGTGCCAGCAGTGATTTTCGATCGGGACTAGCGGGGGCCTTTTTCACAGATACGCAGTATTTT
CASSDFRSGLAGAFFTDTQYF
>TRBD1|TRBJ2-1|.|TRBV7-3
TGTGCCAGCAGCCCGGGAGACAGGGGGTTCTACAATGAGCAGTTCTTC
CASSPGDRGFYNEQFF
>TRBD2|TRBJ2-3|.|TRBV7-2
TGTGCCAGCAGCTCGGGACTAGCGGGACTCACAGATACGCAGTATTTT
CASSSGLAGLTDTQYF
>TRBD2|TRBJ2-1|.|TRBV10-3
TGTGCCATCAGGGGACTAGCGGGAGTGGAGAATGAGCAGTTCTTC
CAIRGLAGVENEQFF
>.|TRBJ1-1|once|TRBV30
TGTGCCTGGAGCTTGCCAGGTGGGACTGAAGCTTTCTTT
CAWSLPGGTEAFF
>.|TRBJ2-3|.|TRBV7-7
TGTGCTAGCAGCTTAGCGCTTTCGGCAGGGCCTGGTACGCAGTATTTT
CASSLALSAGPGTQYF
>.|TRBJ2-1|.|TRBV3-1/TRBV3-2
TGTGCCAGCAGCCCTGGACTAATTTCCTACAATGAGCAGTTCTTC
CASSPGLISYNEQFF
>.|TRBJ1-1|.|TRBV7-2
TGTGCCAGCCGAGGACAGCCGAACACTGAAGCTTTCTTT
CASRGQPNTEAFF
>TRBD1|TRBJ2-1|.|TRBV6-1
TGTGCCAGCAGTGAAACGCCCGGGACAGGGTTGGGTTTCTTC
CASSETPGTGLGFF
>TRBD1|TRBJ2-2|.|TRBV10-2
TGCGCCAGCAGAGGGACAGGCCTAAGTGGGGAGCTGTTTTTT
CASRGTGLSGELFF
>TRBD2|TRBJ2-2|.|TRBV9
TGTGCCAGCAGCCCAGCCCCGACTAGCGGGGGGGCCGGGGAGCTGTTTTTT
CASSPAPTSGGAGELFF
>.|TRBJ2-1|.|TRBV7-2
TGTGCCAGCAGCCAAACGACTTTCTACAATGAGCAGTTCTTC
CASSQTTFYNEQFF
>TRBD1|TRBJ2-7|.|TRBV5-1
TGCGCCAGCAGCTTGGGAGGACAGGGAAGTTACGAGCAGTACTTC
CASSLGGQGSYEQYF
>.|TRBJ1-5|.|TRBV27
TGTGCCAGCAGTTTCCGGGATAGCAATCAGCCCCAGCATTTT
CASSFRDSNQPQHF
>TRBD1|TRBJ2-3|.|TRBV4-1
TGCGCCAGCAGCCAAAGGGACAGTGGGTTGACAGATACGCAGTATTTT
CASSQRDSGLTDTQYF
>.|TRBJ1-5|.|TRBV6-5
TGTGCCAGCAGTCAAAGCATTGATCAGCCCCAGCATTTT
CASSQSIDQPQHF
>TRBD1|TRBJ2-1|.|TRBV15
TGTGCCACCAGTGGGGACAGGGGATACAATGAGCAGTTCTTC
CATSGDRGYNEQFF
>TRBD1|TRBJ1-2|.|TRBV7-9
TGTGCCAGCAGTTCCGGACAGGGCTTGGATAATTATGGCTACACCTTC
CASSSGQGLDNYGYTF
>TRBD2|TRBJ2-3|.|TRBV5-1
TGCGCCAGCAGCTTGGTTCAGCGGGGGGGTGGTGCAGATACGCAGTATTTT
CASSLVQRGGGADTQYF
>TRBD1|TRBJ1-5|few|TRBV27
TGTGCCAGCAGTCCGTACAGGGGTGGGAGTCCGAGCAATCAGCCCCAGCATTTT
CASSPYRGGSPSNQPQHF
>TRBD2|TRBJ2-1|once|TRBV7-2
TGTGCCAGCAGCCCGCTAGCGGGACTATCTTACAATGAGCAGTTCTTC
CASSPLAGLSYNEQFF
>TRBD1|TRBJ2-6|.|TRBV19
TGTGCCAGTAGTCACGGGACAGGGTTCTCTGGGGCCAACGTCCTGACTTTC
CASSHGTGFSGANVLTF
>TRBD2|TRBJ2-5|once|TRBV6-5
TGTGCCAGCAGTCGACTAGCGGGAGGGAGAGAGACCCAGTACTTC
CASSRLAGGRETQYF
>.|TRBJ2-5|.|TRBV6-1
TGTGCCAGCAGTGACGGGTTTCAAGAGACCCAGTACTTC
CASSDGFQETQYF
>.|TRBJ1-2|.|TRBV18
TGTGCCAGCTCACCTGGGCTAAACTATGGCTACACCTTC
CASSPGLNYGYTF